The 24 T cell receptor beta chains given below trace back to one sample, sequenced in a study of a mutant IDH1 vaccine in newly diagnosed glioma. No cognate antigen is known for these TCRs. As to time point: week 5, during vaccination. Each dose of the vaccine consisted of 300 ug of mutant IDH1 20-mer peptide, with topical imiquimod. TCRdb's table, derived via immunoSEQ multiplex PCR, lists solely in-frame clones and lacks some. This table has about 26,000 clones, roughly 84% appearing once. The source material was PBMCs, sampled from a glioma patient whose treatment included an IDH1 peptide vaccine. These receptors were collected from a man aged 40-50 years with glioma. Some clones in this sample may be carry-over from other donors' samples.

The J gene is TRBJ2-5, the V gene TRBV25-1; D is uncertain. Germline V gene sequence: CDR1 MGHDK, CDR2 SYGVNS. The CDR3 runs to 11 residues. Trimming stripped 5 bases from V and 5 bases from J, with 6 bases between. This CDR3 reads CASSTSETQYF. The CDR3 DNA is TGTGCCAGCAGTACATCGGAGACCCAGTACTTC.

The CDR3 sequence: CASSDLRGGQYF. DNA for the CDR3: TGTGCCAGCAGTGATCTCAGGGGAGGGCAGTACTTC. The chain carries TRBV2 and TRBJ2-7, with D perhaps matching TRBD1 or TRBD2 (6 bases each). V was shortened by 3 bases and J by 9 bases, with 12 bases between the two germline ends. This CDR3 is built from 12 residues. Germline CDR1 is SNHLY and CDR2 is FYNNEI.

The chain links TRBV6-4 to TRBJ1-1; 9 bases agree with TRBD1. The CDR3 is made up of 14 amino acids. Trimming removed 5 bases from V and 1 base from J; junction bases left unmatched: 2. Germline V gene sequence: CDR1 MRHNA, CDR2 SNTAGT. In nucleotides, the CDR3 is TGTGCCAGCAGTCTGGGACAGGGGAACACTGAAGCTTTCTTT. Amino acids: CASSLGQGNTEAFF.

This chain uses TRBV5-1 with TRBJ1-3, with a possible D match to TRBD1 (5 bases). The CDR3 runs to 17 residues. In germline, CDR1 is SGHRS, CDR2 YFSETQ. V dropped 0 bases and J dropped 0 bases, with 13 bases sitting between them. In DNA, the CDR3 is TGCGCCAGCAGCTTGGAGCCAGGGACCCGCTCTGGAAACACCATATATTTT. It codes for CASSLEPGTRSGNTIYF.

The chain combines TRBV4-1 with TRBJ1-1; the D is unclear. The CDR3 is 15 amino acids. Trimming removed 4 bases from V and 6 bases from J, with 18 bases in between. Germline CDR1 MGHRA, CDR2 YSYEKL. CDR3 sequence: CASSPLGIIDSEAFF. CDR3 DNA sequence: TGCGCCAGCAGCCCACTAGGGATAATAGACTCTGAAGCTTTCTTT.

V gene TRBV5-1 combines with J gene TRBJ2-5, with D possibly TRBD1 on 5 matching bases. The CDR3 has 14 residues. Germline V gene lookup returns CDR1 SGHRS and CDR2 YFSETQ. Between the trimmed V and J ends, which lost 6 bases and 5 bases, there was a span of 17 bases. CDR3: CASTSNLNRETQYF. CDR3 coding DNA: TGCGCCAGCACTTCGAACCTGAACAGGGAGACCCAGTACTTC. Drawing the rest from reference TRBV5-1 and TRBJ2-5, the complete variable domain is KAGVTQTPRYLIKTRGQQVTLSCSPISGHRSVSWYQQTPGQGLQFLFEYFSETQRNKGNFPGRFSGRQFSNSRSEMNVSTLELGDSALYLCASTSNLNRETQYFGPGTRLLVL.

The chain couples TRBV19 to TRBJ1-1; weak D call: TRBD1 (5 bases). The germline CDR1 and CDR2 sequences are LNHDA and SQIVND (reference sequence). The CDR3 is 16 residues long. The germline V and J ends were trimmed by 7 bases and 7 bases, with 25 bases remaining between them. CDR3 sequence: CASTPIGSGRADEAFF. The CDR3 region has the DNA TGTGCCAGTACCCCTATCGGGTCCGGCAGGGCAGATGAAGCTTTCTTT.

V usage is TRBV19 and J usage is TRBJ2-7; 8 bases align to TRBD1. Germline V lookup: CDR1 LNHDA, CDR2 SQIVND (reference sequence). This CDR3 comprises 15 residues. Trimming cost V 4 bases and J 0 bases; bases outside gene matches: 5. The CDR3 DNA reads TGTGCCAGTAGTACAGGGGGCCTGAGCTCCTACGAGCAGTACTTC. Protein product: CASSTGGLSSYEQYF.

The chain recombines TRBV5-1 with TRBJ2-3; possible D gene TRBD2, 6 bases. The CDR3 extends over 17 amino acids. CDR1 is SGHRS, CDR2 YFSETQ, per germline. Trimming cost V 4 bases and J 0 bases, with 18 bases left between them. The CDR3 sequence: CASSMTSRGSSTDTQYF. The CDR3 DNA follows: TGCGCCAGCAGCATGACTAGTAGGGGTTCTAGCACAGATACGCAGTATTTT. The whole variable domain, filled in from reference TRBV5-1 and TRBJ2-3, reads KAGVTQTPRYLIKTRGQQVTLSCSPISGHRSVSWYQQTPGQGLQFLFEYFSETQRNKGNFPGRFSGRQFSNSRSEMNVSTLELGDSALYLCASSMTSRGSSTDTQYFGPGTRLTVL.

The chain is built from TRBV2 and TRBJ1-2; TRBD1 might be the D (6 bases). The length of the CDR3 is 16 residues. Germline CDR1 and CDR2: SNHLY and FYNNEI. Trimming removed 6 bases from V and 6 bases from J, with 23 bases in between. For the CDR3, the DNA is TGTGCCAGCAGCCAAACCCGGGGGGCGAGAGTCAATGGCTACACCTTC. Amino acids: CASSQTRGARVNGYTF. Complete variable domain (other parts from reference TRBV2 and TRBJ1-2): EPEVTQTPSHQVTQMGQEVILRCVPISNHLYFYWYRQILGQKVEFLVSFYNNEISEKSEIFDDQFSVERPDGSNFTLKIRSTKLEDSAMYFCASSQTRGARVNGYTFGSGTRLTVV.

The rearrangement links TRBV6-6 to TRBJ1-1; TRBD1 matches at 9 bases. Trimming cost V 7 bases and J 4 bases; bases outside gene matches: 7. The germline gives CDR1 MNHNY, CDR2 SVGAGI (reference sequence). CDR3 length equals 14 residues. The CDR3 is CASIRQGDGTEAFF. The CDR3 coding sequence is TGTGCCAGCATTAGACAGGGGGATGGCACTGAAGCTTTCTTT.

The chain is built from TRBV5-1 and TRBJ1-1; TRBD1 might be the D (6 bases). The germline V gene has CDR1 SGHRS and CDR2 YFSETQ. This CDR3 is built from 16 residues. Trimming left V 3 bases short and J 3 bases short, with 18 bases between. The chain's CDR3 is CASSYLLHGGDTEAFF. The CDR3 DNA follows: TGCGCCAGCAGCTACCTTCTCCACGGGGGCGACACTGAAGCTTTCTTT.

This rearrangement joins TRBV6-4 to TRBJ2-2; D might be TRBD1 (6 bases). Germline V gene sequence: CDR1 MRHNA, CDR2 SNTAGT. The CDR3 has 14 residues. The V end was cut by 4 bases, the J end by 3 bases, with 9 bases between. The CDR3 spells CASSADRHTGELFF. CDR3 nucleotide sequence: TGTGCCAGCAGTGCGGACAGACACACCGGGGAGCTGTTTTTT.

The chain carries TRBV11-3 and TRBJ2-5; the match to TRBD1 covers 7 bases. The CDR3 extends over 13 amino acids. V dropped 6 bases and J dropped 5; count of bases not matched to a gene: 6. Germline lookup yields CDR1 SGHNT and CDR2 YENEEA. This chain's CDR3 is CASSWGTAETQYF. The CDR3 DNA reads TGTGCCAGCAGTTGGGGGACAGCCGAGACCCAGTACTTC.

This rearrangement joins TRBV9 to TRBJ1-1; TRBD1 matches at 10 bases. The junction had 12 bases not matched to a gene; V was cut back by 5 bases and J by 8 bases. CDR1 and CDR2 (germline): SGDLS, YYNGEE. The CDR3 spans 15 residues. The DNA of the CDR3 is TGTGCCAGCAGAGGACAGACAGGGGGCTTAGAGGAAGCTTTCTTT. Amino acid sequence: CASRGQTGGLEEAFF.

This chain connects TRBV5-1 to TRBJ1-2, with D maybe TRBD1 (6 bases). Germline V gene lookup returns CDR1 SGHRS and CDR2 YFSETQ. The CDR3 runs to 15 residues. V was shortened by 2 bases and J by 8 bases, with 19 bases between the two germline ends. The DNA of the CDR3 is TGCGCCAGCAGCTTTGTAACAGGGTGGAGAGAGGGCTACACCTTC. Translating it yields CASSFVTGWREGYTF. The full variable domain, with the rest looked up from reference TRBV5-1 and TRBJ1-2, is KAGVTQTPRYLIKTRGQQVTLSCSPISGHRSVSWYQQTPGQGLQFLFEYFSETQRNKGNFPGRFSGRQFSNSRSEMNVSTLELGDSALYLCASSFVTGWREGYTFGSGTRLTVV.

Concerning this clone itself: A junction boundary mismatches the germline segment, possibly from a read error. V gene TRBV27 combines with J gene TRBJ1-3; D ambiguous. This CDR3 contains 15 residues. Germline V gene data show CDR1 as MNHEY and CDR2 as SMNVEV (reference sequence). In nucleotides, the CDR3 is TGTACCAGCAGTTTAGACCGTCACTCTGGAAACACCATATATTTT. Its protein is CTSSLDRHSGNTIYF.

This sequence joins TRBV5-4 and TRBJ1-2; D might be TRBD1 (5 bases). The CDR3 contains 11 residues. Germline CDR1 reads SGHNT; CDR2 reads YYREEE (reference sequence). Trimming stripped 2 bases from V and 7 bases from J, with 6 bases between. The chain's CDR3 is CASSFGAGYTF. The CDR3 DNA reads TGTGCCAGCAGCTTTGGGGCTGGCTACACCTTC. Supplemented by reference TRBV5-4 and TRBJ1-2, the full variable domain reads ETGVTQSPTHLIKTRGQQVTLRCSSQSGHNTVSWYQQALGQGPQFIFQYYREEENGRGNFPPRFSGLQFPNYSSELNVNALELDDSALYLCASSFGAGYTFGSGTRLTVV.

The genes are TRBV7-9 and TRBJ2-7; 11 bases are a match to TRBD1. There are 15 residues in the CDR3. The V segment lost 5 bases and the J segment 7 bases; nucleotides outside the gene matches: 10. Germline V CDR1 and CDR2: SEHNR, FQNEAQ (reference sequence). DNA for the CDR3: TGTGCCAGCAGCCCGTGGGACAGGGGGATGGGGGAGCAGTACTTC. It specifies CASSPWDRGMGEQYF.

The chain has TRBV7-9 and TRBJ1-3; D possibly corresponds to TRBD1 (6 bases). From germline, CDR1 is SEHNR and CDR2 FQNEAQ (reference sequence). Trimming cost V 5 bases and J 0 bases, with 14 bases left between them. The CDR3 contains 16 residues. As DNA, the CDR3 is TGTGCCAGCAGCCGGCGACAGGTCCTCTCTGGAAACACCATATATTTT. It yields the protein CASSRRQVLSGNTIYF.

J is TRBJ2-7 and V is TRBV2, with D possibly being TRBD1 or TRBD2 (5 bases each). The CDR3 totals 12 residues. CDR1 and CDR2 from the germline V gene are SNHLY and FYNNEI. V was shortened by 4 bases and J by 4 bases, with 8 bases between the two germline ends. CDR3 amino acids: CASSVGVYEQYF. The CDR3 DNA reads as TGTGCCAGCAGTGTGGGGGTTTACGAGCAGTACTTC.

J is TRBJ2-1 and V is TRBV10-3, with a tentative D call TRBD2 (6 bases). This CDR3 region has 14 residues. The V gene lost 6 bases and the J gene lost 6 bases, with 15 bases spanning the gap. Germline loops: CDR1 ENHRY, CDR2 SYGVKD. CDR3 residues: CAIRQQVRGNEQFF. CDR3 coding DNA: TGTGCCATCAGGCAGCAAGTGCGGGGCAATGAGCAGTTCTTC.

The chain links TRBV2 to TRBJ2-1, with D unclear. Germline-derived CDR1 and CDR2 are SNHLY and FYNNEI. The CDR3 totals 15 residues. V shed 3 bases and J shed 3 bases, with 12 bases lying between them. CDR3 sequence reads: CASSDSLSSYNEQFF. Here the CDR3 DNA reads TGTGCCAGCAGTGATTCTCTTAGCAGCTACAATGAGCAGTTCTTC.

The chain has TRBV4-1 and TRBJ2-1, with D perhaps matching TRBD1 or TRBD2 (6 bases each). Germline V gene data show CDR1 as MGHRA and CDR2 as YSYEKL. The CDR3 is made up of 15 amino acids. V was clipped by 4 bases and J by 10 bases, with 20 bases between them. CDR3: CASSLLWGAAPEQFF. Here the CDR3 DNA reads TGCGCCAGCAGCCTTCTTTGGGGGGCGGCCCCGGAGCAGTTCTTC.